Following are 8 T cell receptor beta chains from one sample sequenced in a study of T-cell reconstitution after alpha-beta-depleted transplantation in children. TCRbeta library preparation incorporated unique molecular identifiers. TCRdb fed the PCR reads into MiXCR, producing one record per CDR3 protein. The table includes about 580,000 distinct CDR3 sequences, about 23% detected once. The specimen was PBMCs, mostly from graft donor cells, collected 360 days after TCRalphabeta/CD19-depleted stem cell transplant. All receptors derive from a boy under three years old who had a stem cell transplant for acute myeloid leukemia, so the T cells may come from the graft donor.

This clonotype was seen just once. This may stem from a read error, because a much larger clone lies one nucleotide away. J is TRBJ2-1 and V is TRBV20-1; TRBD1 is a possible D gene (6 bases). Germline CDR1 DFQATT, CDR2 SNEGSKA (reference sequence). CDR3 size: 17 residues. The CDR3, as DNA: TGCTGTGCTAGATCCCCCTCAGGGACACGCTCCTACAATGAGCAGTTCTTC. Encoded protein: CCARSPSGTRSYNEQFF.

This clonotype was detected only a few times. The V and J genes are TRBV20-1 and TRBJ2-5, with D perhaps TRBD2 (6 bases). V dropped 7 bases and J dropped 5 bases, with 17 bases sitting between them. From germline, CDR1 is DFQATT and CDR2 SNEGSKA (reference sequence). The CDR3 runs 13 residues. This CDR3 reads CSVKGLIKETQYF. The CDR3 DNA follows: TGCAGTGTTAAGGGACTGATAAAGGAGACCCAGTACTTC.

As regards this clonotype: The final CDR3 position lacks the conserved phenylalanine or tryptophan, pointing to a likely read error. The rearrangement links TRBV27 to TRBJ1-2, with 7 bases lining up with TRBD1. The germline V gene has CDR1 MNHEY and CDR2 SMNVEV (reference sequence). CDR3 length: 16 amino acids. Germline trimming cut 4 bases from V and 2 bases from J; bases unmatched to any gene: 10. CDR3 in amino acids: CASSSLSTGPNYGYTC. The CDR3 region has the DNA TGTGCCAGCAGTTCACTATCGACAGGGCCCAACTATGGCTACACCTGC.

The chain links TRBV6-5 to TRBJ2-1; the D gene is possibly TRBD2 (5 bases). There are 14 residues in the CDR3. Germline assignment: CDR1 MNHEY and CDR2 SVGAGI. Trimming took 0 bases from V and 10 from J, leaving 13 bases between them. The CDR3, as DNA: TGTGCCAGCAGTTACTCGACGCTCGGGAACGAGCAGTTCTTC. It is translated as CASSYSTLGNEQFF.

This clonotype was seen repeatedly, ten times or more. The DNA of the CDR3 is TGTGCCACCAGCCACTGGGGACCAGATACGCAGTATTTT. This translates into CATSHWGPDTQYF. The chain combines TRBV15 with TRBJ2-3; perhaps D is TRBD1 or TRBD2 (5 bases each). Germline CDR1 and CDR2: LNHNV and YYDKDF (reference sequence). The CDR3 covers 13 residues. The germline V and J ends were trimmed by 5 bases and 4 bases, with 10 bases remaining between them.

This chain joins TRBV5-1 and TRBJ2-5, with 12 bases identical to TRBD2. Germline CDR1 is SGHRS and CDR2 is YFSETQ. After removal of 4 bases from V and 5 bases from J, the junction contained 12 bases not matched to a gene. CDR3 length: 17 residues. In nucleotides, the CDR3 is TGCGCCAGCAGCCTTCGACTAGCGGGGGCCTCGGACGAGACCCAGTACTTC. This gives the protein CASSLRLAGASDETQYF.

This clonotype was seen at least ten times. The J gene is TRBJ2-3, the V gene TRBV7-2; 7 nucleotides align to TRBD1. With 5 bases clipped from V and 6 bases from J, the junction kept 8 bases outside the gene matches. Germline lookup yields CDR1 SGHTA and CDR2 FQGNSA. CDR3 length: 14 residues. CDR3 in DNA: TGTGCCAGCAGCCCTAGGACAGGTTCGGATACGCAGTATTTT. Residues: CASSPRTGSDTQYF.

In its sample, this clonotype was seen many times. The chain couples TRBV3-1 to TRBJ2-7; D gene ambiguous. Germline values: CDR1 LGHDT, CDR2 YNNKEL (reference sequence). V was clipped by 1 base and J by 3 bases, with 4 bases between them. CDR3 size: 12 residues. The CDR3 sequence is CASSQGDYEQYF. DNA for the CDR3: TGTGCCAGCAGCCAAGGGGACTACGAGCAGTACTTC.